The 10 T cell receptor beta chains reported below all come from one sample, sequenced in a study of human T cells and chemical hapten exposure. A single record per CDR3 protein comes from TCRdb applying MiXCR to the RACE reads. This sample has about 190,000 distinct CDR3 sequences, with about 25% found just once. Time point denoted: patch test 3, about 24 weeks after DPC sensitization. Treatment noted: therapeutic diphenylcyclopropenone sensitization with weekly scalp DPC. Sequenced material: whole blood, taken in connection with sensitization to the hapten diphenylcyclopropenone (DPC). All receptors come from a woman aged 40-49 years with alopecia areata. Some clones in this sample may be carry-over from other donors' samples.

The chain joins TRBV6-6 to TRBJ1-4; D perhaps matches TRBD1 (5 bases). This CDR3 region has 15 residues. The V gene lost 5 bases and the J gene lost 3 bases, with 13 bases spanning the gap. Germline V CDR1 and CDR2: MNHNY, SVGAGI (reference sequence). The DNA for the CDR3 is TGTGCCAGCAGTCTTTTGGGACCGGCTAATGAAAAACTGTTTTTT. It specifies CASSLLGPANEKLFF.

The V call is TRBV12-3 or TRBV12-4, the J call TRBJ2-7; D is unclear. Trimming stripped 6 bases from V and 2 bases from J, with 8 bases between. The CDR3 loop spans 12 amino acids. DNA of the CDR3: TGTGCCAGCAGAGGGATGGCCTACGAGCAGTACTTC. Protein: CASRGMAYEQYF.

This chain links TRBV28 with TRBJ2-7, with 9 bases lining up with TRBD1. V shed 10 bases, J shed 3 bases, and the junction held 4 bases outside the gene matches. Germline CDR1 is MDHEN and CDR2 is SYDVKM. The CDR3 is made up of 12 amino acids. DNA for the CDR3: TGTGCCACTTCGACAGGGGGCTACGAGCAGTACTTC. It specifies CATSTGGYEQYF.

This clonotype has only a few counts. The chain has TRBV12-3 or TRBV12-4 and TRBJ1-6; D uncertain. The CDR3 has 12 amino acids. V lost 3 bases, J lost 3 bases, and 0 bases lay in between. DNA for the CDR3: TGTGCCAGCAGTTTCTATAATTCACCCCTCCACTTT. Protein product: CASSFYNSPLHF.

This clonotype was counted only a few times. This sequence joins TRBV10-3 and TRBJ2-1, with TRBD1 as a possible D gene (6 bases). V was pared by 10 bases and J by 10 bases, with 20 bases between. CDR1 and CDR2 (germline): ENHRY, SYGVKD. The CDR3 covers 13 residues. The DNA for the CDR3 is TGTGCCACCCAAGGGGGAGTGACACAGGAGCAGTTCTTC. It encodes CATQGGVTQEQFF.

In DNA, the CDR3 is TGTGCCATCAGTGAGTCGGGTCCCGCTGGCGATGAGCAGTTCTTC. This codes for CAISESGPAGDEQFF. The chain combines TRBV10-3 with TRBJ2-1; D is unclear. Germline lookup yields CDR1 ENHRY and CDR2 SYGVKD. V dropped 0 bases and J dropped 8 bases, with 14 bases sitting between them. There are 15 residues in the CDR3.

This clonotype has only a few counts. The genes are TRBV12-5 and TRBJ2-2; possibly TRBD2 for D (5 bases). CDR3 length: 17 residues. With 1 base removed from V and 4 bases from J, the gap between germline ends came to 16 bases. Looked up from germline, CDR1 is LGHNT and CDR2 is FRNRAP. CDR3 DNA sequence: TGTGCTAGTGGTTTGGCTCGAGGGTCCAGGCTCACCGGGGAGCTGTTTTTT. Amino acid sequence: CASGLARGSRLTGELFF.

The CDR3 DNA is TGTGCCAGCAGCTCATCAGGGGTTGAGACCCAGTACTTC. This translates into CASSSSGVETQYF. This chain connects TRBV12-3 or TRBV12-4 to TRBJ2-5, with D tentatively TRBD1 (6 bases). Trimming pared 6 bases from V and 5 bases from J, leaving 13 bases between. This CDR3 spans 13 amino acids.

Many counts were recorded for this clonotype. The J gene is TRBJ2-3, the V gene TRBV29-1; TRBD2 agrees at 12 bases. The CDR3 is 13 amino acids. CDR1 and CDR2 from the germline V gene are SQVTM and ANQGSEA. In nucleotides, the CDR3 is TGCAGTACTAGCGGGAGGCAGACAGATACGCAGTATTTT. This sequence encodes CSTSGRQTDTQYF.

In this sample, this clonotype turned up a few times. The chain joins TRBV6-2 or TRBV6-3 to TRBJ2-1, with D possibly TRBD1 on 6 matching bases. V gave up 6 bases and J gave up 12 bases, with 21 bases separating them. This CDR3 has 14 amino acids. CDR1 is MNHEY, CDR2 SVGEGT, per germline. In nucleotides, the CDR3 is TGTGCCAGCAGCCAAGGAAACACGGGACACATGCAGTTCTTC. It is translated as CASSQGNTGHMQFF.